What follows are 5 T cell receptor beta chains derived from one specimen sequenced in a study of patients and donors after allogeneic stem cell transplantation. One entry per CDR3 protein, called by TCRdb with MiXCR from the RT-PCR reads. Seen here are 28,000 or so distinct CDR3 sequences, around 6.8% observed once, and the top ten hold 34%. Material: blood, either unsorted or a sorted T cell fraction (not recorded which). These receptors were collected from a human donor who was either an allogeneic HSCT recipient or a stem cell or donor lymphocyte infusion donor (not recorded which). It is not recorded whose cells these are; they may come from a transplant donor.

The CDR3 DNA follows: TGTGCCACCAGTGATCCTTTGGGGGGGAGCACAGATACGCAGTATTTT. This codes for CATSDPLGGSTDTQYF. The genes are TRBV24-1 and TRBJ2-3; 7 bases map to TRBD2. CDR1 KGHDR and CDR2 SFDVKD come from the germline V gene. The CDR3 length is 16 residues. Trimming at V came to 3 bases and at J to 0 bases, leaving 5 bases not matched to a gene.

This clonotype was recorded at least ten times. The chain has TRBV7-9 and TRBJ2-1; D is unresolved. CDR3 length: 11 amino acids. V was shortened by 10 bases and J by 7 bases, with 11 bases between the two germline ends. Germline V gives CDR1 SEHNR, CDR2 FQNEAQ (reference sequence). The CDR3 protein is CANLALNEQFF. The CDR3 DNA is TGTGCCAACCTCGCTCTAAATGAGCAGTTCTTC.

This clonotype has a count of ten or more. V and J are TRBV9 and TRBJ2-1, with D perhaps matching TRBD2 (6 bases). The CDR3 consists of 17 residues. Germline assignment: CDR1 SGDLS and CDR2 YYNGEE. Trimming took off 0 bases at V and 5 bases at J, with 18 bases between the two ends. CDR3 region: CASSVAMTRVGDNEQFF. The CDR3, as DNA: TGTGCCAGCAGCGTAGCCATGACTAGAGTGGGGGACAATGAGCAGTTCTTC.

This chain joins TRBV21-1 and TRBJ2-1; TRBD2, the table's D call, was not compared with the DNA. TRBV21-1 is labeled a pseudogene. CDR3 length: 17 amino acids. CDR3 bases: TGTGCCAGCAGCAAGTCGAGGGAACGGGGCTCCTACAATGAGCAGTTCTTC. Translation: CASSKSRERGSYNEQFF.

This clonotype occurred a few times. The V gene is TRBV18, the J gene TRBJ1-2; D unclear. The CDR3 is 15 amino acids. V was trimmed by 2 bases and J by 5 bases, leaving 15 bases between them. Germline values: CDR1 KGHSH, CDR2 LQKENI. The CDR3 spells CASSPVGQERYGYTF. In DNA form, the CDR3 reads TGTGCCAGCTCACCAGTCGGCCAGGAGAGATATGGCTACACCTTC.